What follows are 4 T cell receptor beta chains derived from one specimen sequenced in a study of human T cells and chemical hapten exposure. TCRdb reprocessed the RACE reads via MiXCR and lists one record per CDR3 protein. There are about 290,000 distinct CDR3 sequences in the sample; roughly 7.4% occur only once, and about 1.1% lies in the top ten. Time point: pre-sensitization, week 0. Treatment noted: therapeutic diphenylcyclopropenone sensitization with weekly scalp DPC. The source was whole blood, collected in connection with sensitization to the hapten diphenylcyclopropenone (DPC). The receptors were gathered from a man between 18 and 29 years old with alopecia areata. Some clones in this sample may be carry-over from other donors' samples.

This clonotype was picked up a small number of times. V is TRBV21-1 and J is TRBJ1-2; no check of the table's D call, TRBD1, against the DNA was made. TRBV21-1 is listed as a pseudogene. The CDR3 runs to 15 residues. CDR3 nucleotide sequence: TGTGCCAGCAGCAAAGAAGGACAGGGGGACTATGGCTACACCTTC. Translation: CASSKEGQGDYGYTF.

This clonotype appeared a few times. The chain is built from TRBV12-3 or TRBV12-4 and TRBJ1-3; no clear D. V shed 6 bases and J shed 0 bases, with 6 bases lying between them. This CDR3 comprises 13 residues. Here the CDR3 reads CASSIYSGNTIYF. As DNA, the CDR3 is TGTGCCAGCAGCATCTACTCTGGAAACACCATATATTTT.

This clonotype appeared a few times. The CDR3 DNA reads TGTGCCAGCAGCGTCTGGGGACAGGGTGAGGGGAACACTGAAGCTTTCTTT. This codes for CASSVWGQGEGNTEAFF. The rearrangement links TRBV7-9 to TRBJ1-1; 9 nucleotides line up with TRBD1. After removal of 5 bases from V and 1 base from J, the junction contained 11 bases not matched to a gene. The CDR3 length is 17 residues. Germline CDR1 and CDR2: SEHNR and FQNEAQ (reference sequence).

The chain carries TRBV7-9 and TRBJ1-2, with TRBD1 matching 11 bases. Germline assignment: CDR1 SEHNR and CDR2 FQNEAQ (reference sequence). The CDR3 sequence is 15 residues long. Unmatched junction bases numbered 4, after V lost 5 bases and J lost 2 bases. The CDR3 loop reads CASSRWDRGNYGYTF. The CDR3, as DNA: TGTGCCAGCAGCCGTTGGGACAGGGGGAACTATGGCTACACCTTC.